This T cell receptor (beta chain) was sequenced for a study of CD8+ T cells in alopecia areata. Study-level information: People stayed on tofacitinib for 6 to 18 months, then stopped the drug for 6 months.

Overall study results and limits: Many expanded lesional clones persisted in scalp and blood during tofacitinib.

Treatment: oral pan-JAK inhibitor, 5-10 mg twice daily. Individuals with alopecia areata gave both lesional scalp punch biopsies and peripheral blood for collection. A note on this clone: The antigen remains unidentified.

Germline V gene lookup returns CDR1 MGHDK and CDR2 SYGVNS. The CDR3 is 15 residues long. V was cut by 5 bases and J by 1 base, with 15 bases left in between. Reverse transcribed after extraction, RNA yielded cDNA as the sequencing template. Sequenced by immunoSEQ multiplex PCR; TCRdb stores in-frame clones only, minus some. The repertoire holds some 120,000 clones, with 60% to 65% as singletons. Sequencing used CD4+ T cells sorted from blood, obtained at week 4, from a patient treated with tofacitinib. The chain combines TRBV25-1 with TRBJ2-7; weak D call: TRBD1 (7 bases). This clonotype was sampled from a human donor with alopecia areata. CDR3 coding DNA: TGTGCCAGCAGTAACTACAGGGGAGGATCCTACGAGCAGTACTTC. This gives the protein CASSNYRGGSYEQYF.